There are a few counts of the clone carrying this T cell receptor beta chain. Original processing methods: Counts of nucleated cells, estimated from reference gene primer amplification, were obtained. TCRdb keeps only in-frame clones here, not all; method: immunoSEQ multiplex PCR. That table gives V, J and clone size, and the DNA gave D and trimming. The table records about 220,000 clones, around 82% of them present only once. These data belong to a study of blood T cell repertoires in COVID-19. Study-level information: From the United States, Italy and Spain came samples of acute and convalescent COVID-19. Sample material is recorded as cDNA or gDNA derived from T cells, B-cell-depleted T cells, or PBMCs.

V lost 2 bases to trimming and J lost 0 bases, with 10 bases between them. This CDR3 spans 15 amino acids. CDR1 is SEHNR, CDR2 FQNEAQ, per germline (reference sequence). V gene TRBV7-9 combines with J gene TRBJ2-5, with unresolved D. The material sequenced was peripheral blood. The TCR comes from a woman of 80 years or more with acute or convalescent COVID-19. The CDR3, as DNA: TGTGCCAGCAGCTTACGTGGCAGGTACCAAGAGACCCAGTACTTC. Translating it yields CASSLRGRYQETQYF.